The next 2 T cell receptor beta chains were all read from a single sample in a study of T cell responses to AZD1222 COVID-19 vaccine. Generated by immunoSEQ multiplex PCR, the TCRdb table keeps only in-frame clones and is missing some. The sample includes about 160,000 clones, approximately 90% seen only once; the top ten take roughly 3.2%. The source was peripheral blood, collected 28 days after the second AZD1222 dose. Receptor source: an adult who received the AZD1222 COVID-19 vaccine.

This chain connects TRBV19 to TRBJ1-1; TRBD1 aligns across 7 bases. V shed 6 bases and J 4 bases; nucleotides not matched to a gene: 5. In germline, CDR1 is LNHDA, CDR2 SQIVND (reference sequence). The CDR3 length is 13 residues. The CDR3 DNA is TGTGCCAGTAGGTTACAGGGGAGCACTGAAGCTTTCTTT. Translated: CASRLQGSTEAFF. Full variable domain (missing parts from reference TRBV19 and TRBJ1-1): DGGITQSPKYLFRKEGQNVTLSCEQNLNHDAMYWYRQDPGQGLRLIYYSQIVNDFQKGDIAEGYSVSREKKESFPLTVTSAQKNPTAFYLCASRLQGSTEAFFGQGTRLTVV.

This sequence joins TRBV15 and TRBJ1-1, with 8 positions matching TRBD1. The CDR3 loop spans 14 amino acids. The germline V gene encodes CDR1 LNHNV and CDR2 YYDKDF (reference sequence). Losses at the gene ends were 2 bases for V and 5 bases for J; bases not matched to a gene: 4. CDR3 coding DNA: TGTGCCACCAGCAGACAGGGGGCTATAACTGAAGCTTTCTTT. It encodes CATSRQGAITEAFF.